This T cell receptor (beta chain) was recovered during a study of T cell repertoires in ileal Crohn's disease. General observations from the study: Compared with non-smokers, active smokers at surgery showed more clonal expansions.

Each sample's TCRB immunosequencing used roughly 500 nanograms of biopsy DNA. Clones were read by immunoSEQ multiplex PCR, and TCRdb kept only the in-frame ones, dropping some. The sample shows about 14,000 clones, approximately 80% of them seen only once. The germline gives CDR1 MGHRA, CDR2 YSYEKL. V lost 5 bases, J lost 10 bases, and 16 bases stayed unmatched. This CDR3 contains 15 residues. As regards this clone: The antigen remains undetermined.

The source is an adult with Crohn's disease. Specimen: ileal tissue. The rearrangement links TRBV4-1 to TRBJ2-7, with TRBD1 identical over 8 bases. This chain's CDR3 is CASSSGQGGNIYQYF. The CDR3 coding sequence is TGCGCCAGCAGCTCAGGACAGGGCGGGAATATTTATCAGTACTTC.